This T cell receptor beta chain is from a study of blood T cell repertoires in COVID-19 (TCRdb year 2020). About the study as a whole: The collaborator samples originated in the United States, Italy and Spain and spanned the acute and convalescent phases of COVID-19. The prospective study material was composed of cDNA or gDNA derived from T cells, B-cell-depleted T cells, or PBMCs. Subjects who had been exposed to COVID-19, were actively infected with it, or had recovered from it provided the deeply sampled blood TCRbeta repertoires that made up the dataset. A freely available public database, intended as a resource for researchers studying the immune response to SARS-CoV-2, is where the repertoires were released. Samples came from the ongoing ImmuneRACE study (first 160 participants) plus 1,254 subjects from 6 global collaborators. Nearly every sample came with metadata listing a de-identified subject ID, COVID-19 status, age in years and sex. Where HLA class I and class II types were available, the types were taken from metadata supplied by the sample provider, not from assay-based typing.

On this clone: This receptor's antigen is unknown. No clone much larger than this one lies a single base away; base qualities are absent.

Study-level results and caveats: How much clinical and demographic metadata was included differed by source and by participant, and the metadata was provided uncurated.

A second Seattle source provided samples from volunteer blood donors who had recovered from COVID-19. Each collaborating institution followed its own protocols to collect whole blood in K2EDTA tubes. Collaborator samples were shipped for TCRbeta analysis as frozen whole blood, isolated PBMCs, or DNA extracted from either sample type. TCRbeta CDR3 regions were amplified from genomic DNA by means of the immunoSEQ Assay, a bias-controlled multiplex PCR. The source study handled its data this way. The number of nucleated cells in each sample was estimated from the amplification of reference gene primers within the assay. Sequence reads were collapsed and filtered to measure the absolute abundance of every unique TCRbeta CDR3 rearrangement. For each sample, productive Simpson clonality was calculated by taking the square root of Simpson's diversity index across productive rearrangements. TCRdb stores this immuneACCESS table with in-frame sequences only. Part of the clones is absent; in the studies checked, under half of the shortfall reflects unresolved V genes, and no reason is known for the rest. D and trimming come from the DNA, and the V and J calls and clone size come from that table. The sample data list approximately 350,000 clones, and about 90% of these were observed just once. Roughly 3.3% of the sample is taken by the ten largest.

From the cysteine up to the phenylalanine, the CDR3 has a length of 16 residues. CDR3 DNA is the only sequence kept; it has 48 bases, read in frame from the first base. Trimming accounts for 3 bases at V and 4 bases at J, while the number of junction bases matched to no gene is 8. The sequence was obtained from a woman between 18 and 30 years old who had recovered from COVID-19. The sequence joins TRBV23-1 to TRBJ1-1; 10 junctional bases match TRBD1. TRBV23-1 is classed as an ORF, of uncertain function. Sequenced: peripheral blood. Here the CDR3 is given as CASSQMARDRGTEAFF. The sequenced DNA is TGCGCCAGCAGTCAGATGGCCCGGGACAGGGGCACTGAAGCTTTCTTT.